The sequence of this TCR beta chain was determined in a study of shared clonotypes between healthy human individuals. Overall study findings and caveats: Represented diversity (both genetic and exposure-history) was limited by the small number of donors.

On this clone itself: Its specificity is unknown.

Generated by immunoSEQ multiplex PCR, the TCRdb table keeps only in-frame clones and is missing some. Of 980,000 or so clones detected, 60% to 85% appear once; the ten largest clones hold approximately 1.5%. V was clipped by 4 bases and J by 2 bases; unmatched bases: 3. Germline V gene data show CDR1 as SGHVS and CDR2 as FNYEAQ. This CDR3 spans 16 amino acids. The source of this sequence is a man aged 18-30 years in good health. The chain has TRBV7-6 and TRBJ2-3; 13 nucleotides match TRBD2. Sequencing used memory CD4+ T cells sorted from blood. Subset of the sample: CD45RA-negative fraction. The CDR3 bases are TGTGCCAGCAGCTCGGGACTAGCGGGGCCCACAGATACGCAGTATTTT. Amino acids: CASSSGLAGPTDTQYF.